A single sample gave rise to the 10 T cell receptor beta chains below, sequenced in a study of CD8 T cells in Susac syndrome. Random hexamers were used to reverse transcribe the RNA input (roughly 0.5 to 1 ug). MiXCR was run by TCRdb on the immunoSEQ multiplex PCR reads, yielding one entry per CDR3 protein. The sample lists some 200,000 distinct CDR3 sequences, about 94% seen once, with approximately 0.13% in the top ten. Sequenced input: CD8+ T cells from PBMCs. These receptors came from a human donor with multiple sclerosis.

The V call is TRBV5-4, the J call TRBJ2-7; perhaps TRBD2 as D (5 bases). The ends were cut back, 0 bases at V and 2 bases at J, with 15 bases in the middle. This CDR3 contains 16 residues. The germline gives CDR1 SGHNT, CDR2 YYREEE (reference sequence). CDR3 sequence (DNA): TGTGCCAGCAGCTTGGGGTCGATAGCGAAGCCCTACGAGCAGTACTTC. Its translation is CASSLGSIAKPYEQYF. Full variable domain (rest looked up from reference TRBV5-4 and TRBJ2-7): ETGVTQSPTHLIKTRGQQVTLRCSSQSGHNTVSWYQQALGQGPQFIFQYYREEENGRGNFPPRFSGLQFPNYSSELNVNALELDDSALYLCASSLGSIAKPYEQYFGPGTRLTVT.

This chain connects TRBV5-1 to TRBJ2-3; D ambiguous. V lost 0 bases to trimming and J lost 4 bases, with 12 bases between them. This CDR3 is 15 amino acids long. Germline V gene lookup returns CDR1 SGHRS and CDR2 YFSETQ. The CDR3 spells CASSLVAPGADTQYF. The CDR3 nucleotides read TGCGCCAGCAGCTTGGTAGCTCCAGGAGCAGATACGCAGTATTTT.

This clonotype was found once. The chain employs TRBV7-9 and TRBJ2-3, with D unresolved. Germline CDR1 SEHNR, CDR2 FQNEAQ (reference sequence). Trimming removed 2 bases from V and 5 bases from J, with 17 bases in between. The CDR3 sequence is 16 residues long. This chain's CDR3 is CASSLKSASLGDTQYF. CDR3 DNA: TGTGCCAGCAGCTTAAAGTCGGCCTCCTTAGGAGATACGCAGTATTTT.

A note on this clonotype: At one end, the junction sequence differs from germline, possibly due to a read error. The V call is TRBV3-1, the J call TRBJ2-5, with 7 bases matching TRBD1. CDR1 is LGHDT and CDR2 is YNNKEL in the germline V gene (reference sequence). The CDR3 covers 11 residues. The CDR3 here is CASSQDGTVNF. The DNA of the CDR3 is TGTGCCAGCAGCCAAGATGGGACAGTCAACTTC.

The CDR3 spells CASSGGGPLPPTNEQFF. CDR3 nucleotide sequence: TGTGCCAGCAGTGGGGGTGGGCCTCTCCCTCCGACTAATGAGCAGTTCTTC. This chain uses TRBV6-1 with TRBJ2-1, with D hard to call. In germline, CDR1 is MNHNS, CDR2 SASEGT. V was trimmed by 4 bases and J by 7 bases, leaving 23 bases between them. The CDR3 totals 17 residues.

This clonotype was counted between two and nine times. The V call is TRBV7-2, the J call TRBJ2-7; TRBD2 might be the D (6 bases). The length of the CDR3 is 17 residues. Trimming cost V 3 bases and J 1 base, with 19 bases left between them. From germline, CDR1 is SGHTA and CDR2 FQGNSA. The CDR3 spells CASSFFPGGLASYEQYF. The CDR3 nucleotides read TGTGCCAGCAGCTTCTTTCCCGGGGGACTGGCGTCCTACGAGCAGTACTTC.

As to this clonotype: Because the CDR3's place on the DNA is in doubt, the DNA is left out and the CDR3 is given as listed by TCRdb. The chain joins TRBV12-3 or TRBV12-4 to TRBJ2-7; the table's D call TRBD1 went unverified against the DNA. A total of 13 residues make up the CDR3, ends included. This CDR3 reads CASSSSDNYEQYF.

V and J are TRBV27 and TRBJ2-1; D remains ambiguous. V was cut by 0 bases and J by 5 bases, with 11 bases left in between. The CDR3 covers 15 residues. Germline values: CDR1 MNHEY, CDR2 SMNVEV (reference sequence). CDR3 sequence reads: CASSLSGLSNNEQFF. The CDR3 bases are TGTGCCAGCAGTTTATCCGGCCTTTCCAACAATGAGCAGTTCTTC.

The gene calls are TRBV11-2 and TRBJ2-1, with 14 bases lining up with TRBD2. Germline V gives CDR1 SGHAT, CDR2 FQNNGV. This CDR3 region has 16 residues. J lost 5 bases, V lost 5 bases, and 5 bases had no gene match. The CDR3 nucleotides read TGTGCCAGCAGCAGACTAGCGGGAGGGCCAGACAATGAGCAGTTCTTC. As protein: CASSRLAGGPDNEQFF. The whole variable domain, remainder taken from reference TRBV11-2 and TRBJ2-1, is EAGVAQSPRYKIIEKRQSVAFWCNPISGHATLYWYQQILGQGPKLLIQFQNNGVVDDSQLPKDRFSAERLKGVDSTLKIQPAKLEDSAVYLCASSRLAGGPDNEQFFGPGTRLTVL.

This chain links TRBV6-5 with TRBJ2-5, with 9 bases that match TRBD2. The length of the CDR3 is 18 residues. In germline, CDR1 is MNHEY, CDR2 SVGAGI. V lost 2 bases to trimming and J lost 5 bases; unmatched junction nucleotides: 15. The CDR3 DNA reads as TGTGCCAGCAGTTACGTGTTAATTGCGGGAGGGCCCTCGGAGACCCAGTACTTC. This codes for CASSYVLIAGGPSETQYF.